The source of this T cell receptor (beta chain) is a study of Ad26.COV2.S vaccination and SARS-CoV-2 variants (dated by TCRdb to about 2021). As for the study more broadly: Donors in the vaccine arm were drawn from COV1001, a multicentre, randomized, double-blind, placebo-controlled phase I-IIa trial testing Ad26.COV2.S in healthy adults. Ad26.COV2.S was administered intramuscularly at 5 x 10^10 or 1 x 10^11 viral particles, either as a single shot or as two shots given 56 days apart. Participants in the trial were split at random into five groups of five each, receiving low-dose or high-dose Ad26.COV2.S once or twice, or else placebo on both occasions. The TCR-sequenced set comprised about 30 samples: around 20 Ad26.COV2.S vaccine recipients, 5 placebo recipients and 8 SARS-CoV-2 convalescent individuals. Throughout the experiments and outcome assessment, investigators stayed blinded to trial group allocation. TCRbeta repertoire sequencing served as the tool for gauging how specific and how broad the SARS-CoV-2-reactive T cell receptors were following Ad26.COV2.S vaccination.

A single count supports this clone. No cognate antigen has been identified for it. Per-base quality was not reported, and no clone a single base away is much larger than it. Summary of the overall study and its limitations: The authors noted that the TCR breadth and depth analyses may have underestimated total T cell responses. The study lacked the statistical power to compare responses across vaccine doses or regimens. Spike-specific TCR breadth was higher in Ad26.COV2.S recipients than in placebo recipients (P = 0.0014). Substantial breadth of spike-specific CD8+ and CD4+ T cell responses was reported after vaccination. Comparable non-spike TCR breadth was observed between vaccine and placebo recipients, consistent with only spike being contained in the vaccine.

The immunoSEQ Assay was the method used to sequence TCRbeta CDR3 regions. After extraction, genomic DNA underwent amplification by bias-controlled multiplex PCR, followed by high-throughput sequencing. The study's processing was this. To quantify the absolute abundance of each unique TCRbeta CDR3 region, sequences were collapsed and filtered. Usable DNA was measured by amplifying reference genes present in all nucleated cells, and TCRbeta template counts were normalized to that usable DNA to estimate T cell fraction. Repertoire TCRs were annotated as SARS-CoV-2-specific by exact matching of V gene, CDR3 amino acid sequence and J gene to a known reactive TCR set. The reference SARS-CoV-2 TCR set came from MIRA and was filtered for enrichment in COVID-19-positive ImmuneCODE repertoires, removing public or cross-reactive TCRs. Based on the MIRA antigens, annotated TCRs were further analysed at the level of specific ORF or position within ORF. Breadth was defined as the number of annotated unique rearrangements divided by the total number of unique productive rearrangements, and depth was defined as the summed frequency of the annotated unique rearrangements. TCR breadth was compared between groups using two-sided Wilcoxon rank-sum tests. What TCRdb holds here is the immuneACCESS table cut down to in-frame rearrangements. Part of the clones is not present; checked against another copy, under half of the missing clones reflect an unresolved V gene, and the others are unexplained. V, J and clone size were drawn from that table, and D and trimming were deduced from the DNA. The sample yields hundreds of thousands of clones; 89% were counted once. The top ten clonotypes cover over 2.5% of the sample.

CDR1 and CDR2 were assigned from the germline V gene as SGHTA and FQGTGA. Including the terminal cysteine and phenylalanine, the CDR3 comprises 15 residues. CDR3 DNA is the only sequence kept; it has 45 bases, read in frame from the first base. Trimming removed 4 bases from V and 5 bases from J; the gene matches leave 6 bases unexplained. In light of the paper, this sample's treatment or condition label describes: approximately 18 received Ad26.COV2.S at low or high dose, single or two shots; about 5 received placebo; per-sample allocation not given. For vaccine and placebo recipients, repertoires were sequenced using samples collected on day 63 after the first injection. Between 29 July and 7 August 2020, Cohort 1b enrolled about 27 adults aged 18-55 years at one site in Boston, USA. Ad26.COV2.S was a replication-incompetent adenovirus type 26 vector that expressed a prefusion-stabilized SARS-CoV-2 spike protein derived from the original Wuhan strain.

Rearrangement joined TRBV7-3 to TRBJ2-3; 10 bases in the middle match TRBD2. Sample: peripheral blood, taken in a trial of Ad26.COV2.S vaccine versus placebo. This TCR derives from a person between 18 and 65 years old who received the Ad26.COV2.S COVID-19 vaccine or a placebo. The DNA sequence follows: TGTGCCAGCAGCTCACAGCGGGGGGGCGTAGATACGCAGTATTTT. This encodes CASSSQRGGVDTQYF.